Each of the 26 T cell receptor beta chains below was sequenced from the same sample in a study of early stage breast cancer tumors. Here immunoSEQ multiplex PCR was the method, and the copy in TCRdb shows in-frame clones only, minus some. This table has tens of thousands of clones, around 50% appearing once. Source material: breast tumor tissue. The source of these receptors is a person aged 50-59 years with breast cancer.

This chain joins TRBV7-9 and TRBJ1-1; 8 nucleotides agree with TRBD1. Germline values: CDR1 SEHNR, CDR2 FQNEAQ (reference sequence). Trimming removed 4 bases from V and 3 bases from J; junction bases left unmatched: 4. The CDR3 is made up of 14 amino acids. This chain's CDR3 is CASSSQGVYTEAFF. DNA of the CDR3: TGTGCCAGCAGCTCACAGGGGGTTTACACTGAAGCTTTCTTT.

The chain is built from TRBV27 and TRBJ2-2, with D perhaps TRBD1 (6 bases). The germline V gene has CDR1 MNHEY and CDR2 SMNVEV (reference sequence). This CDR3 comprises 14 residues. Between the trimmed V and J ends, which lost 7 bases and 5 bases, there was a span of 14 bases. The CDR3 protein is CASKVARGTGELFF. In nucleotides, the CDR3 is TGTGCCAGCAAGGTAGCGAGGGGGACCGGGGAGCTGTTTTTT.

This sequence joins TRBV29-1 and TRBJ1-2, with D unclear. Per the germline V gene, CDR1 is SQVTM and CDR2 is ANQGSEA. This CDR3 is built from 12 residues. The V end was cut by 5 bases, the J end by 4 bases, with 11 bases between. CDR3 residues: CSVFRSLYGYTF. Here the CDR3 DNA reads TGCAGCGTTTTCAGGAGCCTCTATGGCTACACCTTC.

The chain combines TRBV27 with TRBJ1-1, with 10 positions matching TRBD1. The CDR3 runs 15 residues. Trimming took 8 bases from V and 9 from J; bases not matched to a gene: 15. Germline lookup yields CDR1 MNHEY and CDR2 SMNVEV (reference sequence). The CDR3 loop is CASLRDRGASSQAFF. The CDR3 DNA reads TGTGCCAGCCTCCGGGACAGGGGCGCATCTTCCCAAGCTTTCTTT.

V is TRBV2 and J is TRBJ1-3, with D perhaps TRBD1 (5 bases). Looked up from germline, CDR1 is SNHLY and CDR2 is FYNNEI. V dropped 5 bases and J dropped 3 bases, with 14 bases sitting between them. CDR3 length: 15 residues. The CDR3 reads CASSPPRTHGNTIYF. CDR3 sequence (DNA): TGTGCCAGCAGTCCTCCCCGGACACATGGAAACACCATATATTTT.

The rearrangement links TRBV27 to TRBJ2-1; 10 bases are shared with TRBD1. Germline assignment: CDR1 MNHEY and CDR2 SMNVEV (reference sequence). The CDR3 runs to 18 residues. With V trimmed by 5 bases and J by 8 bases, 18 bases remained unmatched. The CDR3 loop is CASSVEQRDRGALDEQFF. As DNA, the CDR3 is TGTGCCAGCAGTGTAGAGCAAAGGGACAGGGGAGCGTTGGATGAGCAGTTCTTC.

V gene TRBV18 combines with J gene TRBJ2-1; 10 nucleotides agree with TRBD2. V was clipped by 5 bases and J by 4 bases; unmatched bases: 5. Germline V CDR1 and CDR2: KGHSH, LQKENI. The CDR3 is 15 residues long. The DNA for the CDR3 is TGTGCCAGCTCATCCCGGACTAGCGGTTACAATGAGCAGTTCTTC. Its protein is CASSSRTSGYNEQFF.

The chain joins TRBV15 to TRBJ1-5; D gene uncertain. The CDR3 is 21 residues long. CDR1 and CDR2 (germline): LNHNV, YYDKDF (reference sequence). The V and J ends lost 0 bases and 2 bases respectively, with 26 bases between them. CDR3 region: CATSRDNLVWASRGGNQPQHF. CDR3 in DNA: TGTGCCACCAGCAGAGATAATTTAGTATGGGCCTCCCGCGGGGGCAATCAGCCCCAGCATTTT.

This clone was counted once. The chain combines TRBV29-1 with TRBJ2-3; TRBD2 matches at 8 bases. CDR1 SQVTM and CDR2 ANQGSEA come from the germline V gene. V lost 3 bases and J lost 4; bases outside the gene matches: 12. The CDR3 has 16 residues. The chain's CDR3 is CSVEDRYREGPDTQYF. The CDR3 DNA sequence: TGCAGCGTTGAGGACCGCTACCGGGAGGGCCCAGATACGCAGTATTTT.

This clone has only a few counts. The chain is built from TRBV29-1 and TRBJ2-1, with no clear D. V was cut by 8 bases and J by 7 bases, with 12 bases left in between. Germline CDR1 and CDR2: SQVTM and ANQGSEA. The CDR3 loop spans 11 amino acids. CDR3 nucleotides: TGCAGCTCCTCGAGAGGTAATGAGCAGTTCTTC. Protein sequence: CSSSRGNEQFF.

In this sample, this clone turned up a few times. This chain connects TRBV9 to TRBJ2-3; 12 bases line up with TRBD2. V was clipped by 3 bases and J by 4 bases; unmatched bases: 6. This CDR3 is built from 16 residues. Germline lookup yields CDR1 SGDLS and CDR2 YYNGEE. The CDR3 DNA reads as TGTGCCAGCAGCGCTCTAGCGGGAGGGGGCCCAGATACGCAGTATTTT. Translated, it gives CASSALAGGGPDTQYF. The entire variable domain, with the rest obtained from reference TRBV9 and TRBJ2-3, is as follows: DSGVTQTPKHLITATGQRVTLRCSPRSGDLSVYWYQQSLDQGLQFLIQYYNGEERAKGNILERFSAQQFPDLHSELNLSSLELGDSALYFCASSALAGGGPDTQYFGPGTRLTVL.

The V call is TRBV6-6, the J call TRBJ1-4; D remains ambiguous. Germline V lookup: CDR1 MNHNY, CDR2 SVGAGI (reference sequence). The CDR3 totals 14 residues. V shed 5 bases and J shed 7 bases, with 14 bases lying between them. This CDR3 reads CASSPADSGEKLFF. The CDR3 coding sequence is TGTGCCAGCAGTCCCGCTGACTCAGGTGAAAAACTGTTTTTT.

The sample holds a few counts of this clone. The V and J genes are TRBV4-1 and TRBJ2-1, with TRBD1 matching 8 bases. The CDR3 loop spans 16 amino acids. Germline assignment: CDR1 MGHRA and CDR2 YSYEKL. The J segment lost 4 bases and the V segment lost 2 bases, leaving 7 bases of the junction unmatched. The CDR3 sequence is CASSQTPGQEYNEQFF. The CDR3 nucleotides are TGCGCCAGCAGCCAAACTCCGGGACAGGAGTACAATGAGCAGTTCTTC.

The rearrangement uses TRBV19 and TRBJ2-6; D is unresolved. Germline CDR1 and CDR2: LNHDA and SQIVND (reference sequence). Trimming stripped 1 base from V and 2 bases from J, with 9 bases between. This CDR3 contains 16 residues. The CDR3 nucleotides are TGTGCCAGTAGTATAGTTTCGGTACCTGGGGCCAACGTCCTGACTTTC. It codes for CASSIVSVPGANVLTF.

V and J are TRBV30 and TRBJ1-4, with 7 bases that match TRBD1. Germline lookup yields CDR1 GTSNPN and CDR2 SVGIG (reference sequence). There are 12 residues in the CDR3. V was pared by 8 bases and J by 4 bases, with 4 bases of the junction left unmatched. CDR3 sequence reads: CARRDSNEKLFF. In DNA form, the CDR3 reads TGTGCCAGGCGGGACAGTAATGAAAAACTGTTTTTT. The full variable domain, in which reference TRBV30 and TRBJ1-4 provide the parts outside the CDR3, is SQTIHQWPATLVQPVGSPLSLECTVEGTSNPNLYWYRQAAGRGLQLLFYSVGIGQISSEVPQNLSASRPQDRQFILSSKKLLLSDSGFYLCARRDSNEKLFFGSGTQLSVL.

This clone turned up a few times. V gene TRBV19 combines with J gene TRBJ1-3; D not certain. The ends were cut back, 3 bases at V and 4 bases at J, with 4 bases in the middle. This CDR3 comprises 12 residues. Germline CDR1 and CDR2: LNHDA and SQIVND (reference sequence). The CDR3 sequence is CASSIGGNTIYF. CDR3 DNA sequence: TGTGCCAGTAGTATTGGAGGAAACACCATATATTTT.

This chain joins TRBV30 and TRBJ1-2; D is undetermined. This CDR3 is 13 amino acids long. CDR1 is GTSNPN and CDR2 is SVGIG in the germline V gene (reference sequence). V was clipped by 0 bases and J by 4 bases, with 9 bases between them. This CDR3 is CAWSVRTAYGYTF. CDR3 bases: TGTGCCTGGAGTGTACGAACAGCCTATGGCTACACCTTC. Full variable domain (rest looked up from reference TRBV30 and TRBJ1-2): SQTIHQWPATLVQPVGSPLSLECTVEGTSNPNLYWYRQAAGRGLQLLFYSVGIGQISSEVPQNLSASRPQDRQFILSSKKLLLSDSGFYLCAWSVRTAYGYTFGSGTRLTVV.

The genes are TRBV29-1 and TRBJ2-3, with TRBD2 matching over 9 bases. V gave up 7 bases and J gave up 2 bases; unmatched junction bases: 10. The CDR3 runs to 15 residues. The V gene's germline CDR1 is SQVTM and CDR2 ANQGSEA. The CDR3 nucleotides are TGCAGCGCCAACGACAGGACTAGCGCCACAGATACGCAGTATTTT. This codes for CSANDRTSATDTQYF.

This clone turned up a few times. The V gene is TRBV7-3, the J gene TRBJ1-1; TRBD1 is a possible D gene (5 bases). V lost 1 base and J 4 bases, leaving 13 bases between the germline ends. Germline values: CDR1 SGHTA, CDR2 FQGTGA. The CDR3 runs to 15 residues. The CDR3 DNA reads as TGTGCCAGCAGCTTAATCCCGGGGCGATCCACTGAAGCTTTCTTT. The encoded protein is CASSLIPGRSTEAFF.

The chain uses TRBV9 and TRBJ2-1; 12 positions agree with TRBD2. Trimming took 4 bases from V and 4 from J; bases not matched to a gene: 3. The germline CDR1 and CDR2 sequences are SGDLS and YYNGEE. The CDR3 is 15 amino acids. The CDR3 here is CASSIGTSGYNEQFF. The CDR3 region has the DNA TGTGCCAGCAGCATCGGGACTAGCGGGTACAATGAGCAGTTCTTC.

The chain combines TRBV10-3 with TRBJ1-1; D is perhaps TRBD1 (6 bases). The V end was cut by 7 bases, the J end by 4 bases, with 13 bases between. Looked up from germline, CDR1 is ENHRY and CDR2 is SYGVKD. This CDR3 region has 13 residues. The CDR3 coding sequence is TGTGCCATCAAACAGGGTATTCGCACTGAAGCTTTCTTT. It specifies CAIKQGIRTEAFF.

The chain links TRBV6-1 to TRBJ2-7; tentatively, D is TRBD2 (5 bases). Looked up from germline, CDR1 is MNHNS and CDR2 is SASEGT. The CDR3 covers 13 residues. Trimming shortened V by 2 bases and J by 6 bases, and 11 bases separated the two germline ends. The CDR3 DNA sequence: TGTGCCAGCAGTGAAAGAAGGGCGGGCGAGCAGTACTTC. Its translation is CASSERRAGEQYF.

This chain joins TRBV5-1 and TRBJ1-1, with TRBD1 matching over 7 bases. The junction had 3 bases not matched to a gene; V was cut back by 0 bases and J by 1 base. CDR1 is SGHRS and CDR2 is YFSETQ in the germline V gene. This CDR3 is 15 amino acids long. The CDR3 sequence is CASSLGAGGNTEAFF. The DNA of the CDR3 is TGCGCCAGCAGCTTGGGAGCAGGGGGGAACACTGAAGCTTTCTTT.

The V and J genes are TRBV30 and TRBJ1-5; D not resolved. V was cut by 0 bases and J by 6 bases, with 6 bases left in between. The germline V gene encodes CDR1 GTSNPN and CDR2 SVGIG (reference sequence). The CDR3 is 12 amino acids. This CDR3 reads CAWSVRSQPQHF. The CDR3 DNA is TGTGCCTGGAGTGTACGGAGTCAGCCCCAGCATTTT.

The J gene is TRBJ2-5, the V gene TRBV5-1; 11 bases agree with TRBD2. Looked up from germline, CDR1 is SGHRS and CDR2 is YFSETQ. The CDR3 extends over 16 amino acids. With V trimmed by 0 bases and J by 3 bases, 4 bases remained unmatched. DNA of the CDR3: TGCGCCAGCAGCTTGGGTACTAGCGGGGGAGAAGAGACCCAGTACTTC. Protein: CASSLGTSGGEETQYF.

The V and J genes are TRBV6-1 and TRBJ2-7; 8 nucleotides line up with TRBD1. Trimming at V came to 0 bases and at J to 6 bases, leaving 16 bases not matched to a gene. The CDR3 contains 18 residues. CDR1 and CDR2 from the germline V gene are MNHNS and SASEGT. The CDR3 sequence: CASSEAGWARTGSIEQYF. The CDR3 bases are TGTGCCAGCAGTGAAGCGGGCTGGGCGAGGACAGGGAGTATCGAGCAGTACTTC.